This is a list of T cell receptor beta chains from one sample in a study of cytomegalovirus exposure and HLA in healthy donors. The method was immunoSEQ multiplex PCR; TCRdb's version includes in-frame clones alone and lacks a portion of them. The table includes 150,000 to 200,000 clones, about 90% detected once. The sample taken for sequencing was PBMCs. All receptors derive from a boy aged 2 to 9 in good health and CMV-seronegative. CDR3s include the opening cysteine and the closing phenylalanine or tryptophan. The order of the fields is J gene, clone size, V gene, CDR3 length, D gene, CDR3 protein, CDR3 DNA. A D gene is named only where the DNA matches it firmly. Clone sizes are given selectively: once, few, many, or a class where the clone is expanded.

j_call: TRBJ1-1
clone_size: -
v_call: TRBV18
cdr3_length: 16
d_call: TRBD1
cdr3_aa: CASSPATGEGGTEAFF
cdr3_nt: TGTGCCAGCTCACCCGCGACAGGGGAGGGAGGGACTGAAGCTTTCTTT

j_call: TRBJ2-5
clone_size: once
v_call: TRBV5-4
cdr3_length: 15
d_call: TRBD2
cdr3_aa: CASSPAGGPGETQYF
cdr3_nt: TGTGCCAGCAGCCCAGCGGGAGGGCCCGGAGAGACCCAGTACTTC

j_call: TRBJ2-5
clone_size: -
v_call: TRBV2
cdr3_length: 12
d_call: -
cdr3_aa: CASSGEEETQYF
cdr3_nt: TGTGCCAGCAGTGGGGAGGAAGAGACCCAGTACTTC

j_call: TRBJ2-5
clone_size: -
v_call: TRBV4-1
cdr3_length: 13
d_call: -
cdr3_aa: CASSRTRSETQYF
cdr3_nt: TGCGCCAGCAGCCGAACCCGGTCGGAGACCCAGTACTTC

j_call: TRBJ1-4
clone_size: -
v_call: TRBV15
cdr3_length: 16
d_call: -
cdr3_aa: CATSREWARNNEKLFF
cdr3_nt: TGTGCCACCAGCAGAGAATGGGCACGCAATAATGAAAAACTGTTTTTT

j_call: TRBJ2-1
clone_size: -
v_call: TRBV29-1
cdr3_length: 15
d_call: TRBD2
cdr3_aa: CSALLAGGRGNEQFF
cdr3_nt: TGCAGCGCTCTCCTAGCGGGGGGGCGAGGCAATGAGCAGTTCTTC

j_call: TRBJ1-1
clone_size: -
v_call: TRBV4-2
cdr3_length: 16
d_call: TRBD1
cdr3_aa: CASSQDGRTGATEAFF
cdr3_nt: TGTGCCAGCAGCCAAGATGGCAGGACAGGGGCGACTGAAGCTTTCTTT

j_call: TRBJ2-3
clone_size: -
v_call: TRBV6-5
cdr3_length: 13
d_call: TRBD1
cdr3_aa: CASSSGTEDTQYF
cdr3_nt: TGTGCCAGCAGTTCCGGGACAGAAGATACGCAGTATTTT

j_call: TRBJ2-5
clone_size: -
v_call: TRBV5-1
cdr3_length: 15
d_call: TRBD2
cdr3_aa: CASSFDSGGQETQYF
cdr3_nt: TGCGCCAGCAGCTTCGACAGCGGGGGGCAAGAGACCCAGTACTTC

j_call: TRBJ2-2
clone_size: -
v_call: TRBV10-1
cdr3_length: 15
d_call: -
cdr3_aa: CASSEWEPGSGELFF
cdr3_nt: TGCGCCAGCAGTGAGTGGGAGCCCGGGTCCGGGGAGCTGTTTTTT

j_call: TRBJ2-7
clone_size: -
v_call: TRBV11-1
cdr3_length: 15
d_call: -
cdr3_aa: CASRYETGYNYEQYF
cdr3_nt: TGTGCCAGCAGATACGAGACGGGGTATAACTACGAGCAGTACTTC

j_call: TRBJ2-5
clone_size: -
v_call: TRBV5-1
cdr3_length: 15
d_call: TRBD2
cdr3_aa: CASRRTSGGQETQYF
cdr3_nt: TGCGCCAGCAGAAGGACTAGCGGGGGACAAGAGACCCAGTACTTC

j_call: TRBJ2-3
clone_size: -
v_call: TRBV19
cdr3_length: 13
d_call: TRBD2
cdr3_aa: CASSTGGLDTQYF
cdr3_nt: TGTGCCAGTAGTACCGGGGGGTTAGATACGCAGTATTTT

j_call: TRBJ2-7
clone_size: -
v_call: TRBV7-2
cdr3_length: 15
d_call: TRBD1
cdr3_aa: CASSLGTGGSGEQYF
cdr3_nt: TGTGCCAGCAGCTTAGGGACAGGGGGCTCCGGCGAGCAGTACTTC

j_call: TRBJ2-3
clone_size: -
v_call: TRBV30
cdr3_length: 12
d_call: -
cdr3_aa: CAWEQGSDTQYF
cdr3_nt: TGTGCCTGGGAGCAGGGTTCAGATACGCAGTATTTT

j_call: TRBJ1-1
clone_size: -
v_call: TRBV30
cdr3_length: 12
d_call: -
cdr3_aa: CALQGFVNEAFF
cdr3_nt: TGTGCCTTACAGGGCTTTGTAAATGAAGCTTTCTTT

j_call: TRBJ2-7
clone_size: -
v_call: TRBV30
cdr3_length: 16
d_call: -
cdr3_aa: CAWSRPSGTSSYEQYF
cdr3_nt: TGTGCCTGGAGTCGTCCGAGCGGGACAAGCTCCTACGAGCAGTACTTC

j_call: TRBJ1-2
clone_size: -
v_call: TRBV25-1
cdr3_length: 14
d_call: TRBD1
cdr3_aa: CASSDHRGGYGYTF
cdr3_nt: TGTGCCAGCAGTGACCACAGGGGTGGCTATGGCTACACCTTC

j_call: TRBJ1-6
clone_size: -
v_call: TRBV28
cdr3_length: 15
d_call: -
cdr3_aa: CASSLTGPNNSPLHF
cdr3_nt: TGTGCCAGCAGTTTAACAGGTCCGAATAATTCACCCCTCCACTTT

j_call: TRBJ1-5
clone_size: -
v_call: TRBV4-1
cdr3_length: 16
d_call: TRBD1
cdr3_aa: CASSQIPGQGNQPQHF
cdr3_nt: TGCGCCAGCAGCCAGATCCCGGGACAGGGCAATCAGCCCCAGCATTTT

j_call: TRBJ2-7
clone_size: -
v_call: TRBV18
cdr3_length: 12
d_call: -
cdr3_aa: CASSPSSYEQYF
cdr3_nt: TGTGCCAGCTCGCCCAGCTCCTACGAGCAGTACTTC

j_call: TRBJ1-5
clone_size: -
v_call: TRBV7-9
cdr3_length: 15
d_call: -
cdr3_aa: CASSLEGAGDQPQHF
cdr3_nt: TGTGCCAGCAGCTTAGAAGGGGCGGGGGATCAGCCCCAGCACTTT

j_call: TRBJ2-1
clone_size: -
v_call: TRBV19
cdr3_length: 13
d_call: -
cdr3_aa: CASTPGPLNEQFF
cdr3_nt: TGTGCCAGTACCCCAGGGCCGCTCAATGAGCAGTTCTTC

j_call: TRBJ1-2
clone_size: -
v_call: TRBV7-9
cdr3_length: 12
d_call: -
cdr3_aa: CASSQGSDGYTF
cdr3_nt: TGTGCCAGCAGCCAGGGGTCGGATGGCTACACCTTC

j_call: TRBJ1-1
clone_size: -
v_call: TRBV28
cdr3_length: 17
d_call: -
cdr3_aa: CASSSPLRGYGDTEAFF
cdr3_nt: TGTGCCAGCAGTTCTCCCCTCCGGGGTTACGGAGACACTGAAGCTTTCTTT

j_call: TRBJ2-2
clone_size: -
v_call: TRBV23-1
cdr3_length: 15
d_call: TRBD1
cdr3_aa: CASSLGTEYTGELFF
cdr3_nt: TGCGCCAGCAGTCTCGGGACAGAGTACACCGGGGAGCTGTTTTTT